This T cell receptor (beta chain) was obtained from a study of T cell repertoires in ileal Crohn's disease. The overall study: About half of patients got postoperative therapy: ten or so thiopurines, 18 anti-TNF. Study-wide points: Compared with CD4 T cells, sorted CD8 cells carried more expanded clones.

Only in-frame clones appear in the TCRdb table, and some are missing; sequencing was by immunoSEQ multiplex PCR. This sample has about 14,000 clones, with about three quarters found just once. CDR3 length: 16 residues. Germline V gene sequence: CDR1 SGHVS, CDR2 FNYEAQ. V was trimmed by 5 bases and J by 4 bases, leaving 18 bases between them. This clone is labeled medium-sized. The antigen remains unidentified. Sequencing was done on a sample of ileal tissue. The genes are TRBV7-6 and TRBJ1-5, with TRBD1 as a possible D gene (6 bases). The source of this sequence is an adult with Crohn's disease. CDR3 loop: CASSPGSGGGNQPQHF. CDR3 nucleotides: TGTGCCAGCAGCCCCGGGTCGGGGGGCGGGAATCAGCCCCAGCATTTT. Using reference TRBV7-6 and TRBJ1-5 for the parts outside the CDR3, the full variable domain is GAGVSQSPRYKVTKRGQDVALRCDPISGHVSLYWYRQALGQGPEFLTYFNYEAQQDKSGLPNDRFSAERPEGSISTLTIQRTEQRDSAMYRCASSPGSGGGNQPQHFGDGTRLSIL.